This TCR beta chain comes out of a study of T cells expressing NK-cell markers. Study findings and constraints: HCMV specificity of the expanded NKG2C+ T cell clones was not established.

As regards this clonotype: Its antigen is currently unknown.

The CDR3 loop spans 17 amino acids. CDR1 and CDR2 (germline): SGHDN, FVKESK. No DNA is given; TCRdb re-called the 5' RACE reads and lists each CDR3 protein once. The sample includes roughly 390,000 distinct CDR3 sequences. This chain uses TRBV14 with TRBJ2-7; TCRdb's D call of TRBD2 is untestable without DNA. The sequence came from a man aged 18 to 70 in good health. The sample taken for sequencing was blood T cells: a sorted CD56 or NKG2C T cell subset, CD4+ or CD8+ T cells, or bulk PBMC T cells (not recorded which). CDR3 sequence: CASSHFFSSGGYYEQYF. Combining the CDR3 with reference TRBV14 and TRBJ2-7 gives the whole variable domain EAGVTQFPSHSVIEKGQTVTLRCDPISGHDNLYWYRRVMGKEIKFLLHFVKESKQDESGMPNNRFLAERTGGTYSTLKVQPAELEDSGVYFCASSHFFSSGGYYEQYFGPGTRLTVT.